Here is one T cell receptor (beta chain) with its context. What it recognizes is unknown. These data are taken from a study of shared clonotypes between healthy human individuals. Across the study: Samples came from a couple of female and a few male donors aged 18 to 49.

This CDR3 spans 14 amino acids. Germline CDR1 is SGHDT and CDR2 is YYEEEE. V shed 2 bases and J shed 4 bases, with 10 bases lying between them. Method: immunoSEQ multiplex PCR; TCRdb's copy keeps in-frame clones and lacks some. The sample holds around 600,000 clones; nearly 98% are singletons and the top ten take 0.3%. CD8 cells regarded as naive lacked CD45RO, were positively chosen for CCR7, and omitted terminally differentiated effector memory CD45RA+ cells. The study, taken as a whole, reports: Clonotypes not shared had lower generation probabilities than those common to all four donors. Sharing across several donors was seen in roughly 5% of naive CD4 clonotypes. Naive subsets generally exceeded memory subsets in estimated richness.

The specimen was naive CD8+ T cells sorted from blood. V gene TRBV5-6 combines with J gene TRBJ2-1; perhaps TRBD2 as D (5 bases). This TCR was sampled from a man younger than 45 in good health. The CDR3: CASSFGSGYNEQFF. DNA of the CDR3: TGTGCCAGCAGCTTTGGGTCGGGATACAATGAGCAGTTCTTC.